A single sample is the source of the 21 T cell receptor beta chains below, sequenced in a study of control samples from healthy donors and cancer patients. Measured with immunoSEQ multiplex PCR; TCRdb has only the in-frame clones, and not every one. The top ten hold more than 7% of the sample, which has approximately 100,000 clones, 80% to 90% seen once. Material: blood. The receptors shown here come from a man aged 30 to 39 in good health.

This clone was detected only once. V and J are TRBV2 and TRBJ1-6; tentative D call: TRBD1 (5 bases). From germline, CDR1 is SNHLY and CDR2 FYNNEI. The CDR3 has 15 residues. The V gene lost 1 base and the J gene lost 9 bases, with 13 bases spanning the gap. CDR3 sequence reads: CASSEGLRVSSPLHF. CDR3 DNA sequence: TGTGCCAGCAGTGAAGGTCTCAGGGTGAGTTCACCCCTCCACTTT.

This CDR3 is CASSQEWDPYQETQYF. The CDR3 DNA reads as TGTGCCAGCAGCCAAGAATGGGACCCCTACCAAGAGACCCAGTACTTC. The rearrangement links TRBV14 to TRBJ2-5; D possibly uses TRBD1 or TRBD2 (5 bases each). Trimming shortened V by 0 bases and J by 0 bases, and 11 bases separated the two germline ends. Germline CDR1 and CDR2: SGHDN and FVKESK. The length of the CDR3 is 16 residues.

The chain uses TRBV4-3 and TRBJ1-3, with D tentatively TRBD1 (6 bases). V was trimmed by 0 bases and J by 3 bases, leaving 12 bases between them. This CDR3 has 16 residues. Germline CDR1 and CDR2: LGHNA and YSLEER. For the CDR3, the DNA is TGCGCCAGCAGCCAAGATCTAGGGGGAAGTGGAAACACCATATATTTT. As protein: CASSQDLGGSGNTIYF.

The CDR3 spells CASSILHDREESPLHF. CDR3 nucleotides: TGTGCCAGCAGTATTCTCCACGACAGGGAAGAGTCACCCCTCCACTTT. The rearrangement links TRBV28 to TRBJ1-6; 7 nucleotides agree with TRBD1. Germline V gives CDR1 MDHEN, CDR2 SYDVKM. This CDR3 region has 16 residues. V shed 5 bases and J 10 bases; nucleotides not matched to a gene: 14.

This clone was seen a single time. The V call is TRBV20-1, the J call TRBJ1-5; 7 nucleotides agree with TRBD1. The CDR3 covers 15 residues. V dropped 3 bases and J dropped 3; count of bases not matched to a gene: 8. Germline V CDR1 and CDR2: DFQATT, SNEGSKA (reference sequence). The DNA of the CDR3 is TGCAGTGCTAGTGATAGGGGACAGCCCAATCAGCCCCAGCATTTT. It encodes CSASDRGQPNQPQHF.

The chain joins TRBV23-1 to TRBJ1-2; perhaps TRBD1 as D (6 bases). TRBV23-1 counts as an open reading frame of uncertain function. V lost 2 bases, J lost 0 bases, and 13 bases lay in between. The CDR3 extends over 16 amino acids. CDR3 sequence: CASSQRSGAANYGYTF. CDR3 in DNA: TGCGCCAGCAGTCAAAGGTCAGGGGCTGCTAACTATGGCTACACCTTC.

The rearrangement uses TRBV7-3 and TRBJ2-3, with TRBD2 matching over 9 bases. Germline V CDR1 and CDR2: SGHTA, FQGTGA. The junction had 2 bases not matched to a gene; V was cut back by 2 bases and J by 2 bases. This CDR3 is 15 amino acids long. In nucleotides, the CDR3 is TGTGCCAGCAGCTTAGCGGGGGGGAACACAGATACGCAGTATTTT. Translation: CASSLAGGNTDTQYF. Full variable domain (rest looked up from reference TRBV7-3 and TRBJ2-3): GAGVSQTPSNKVTEKGKYVELRCDPISGHTALYWYRQSLGQGPEFLIYFQGTGAADDSGLPNDRFFAVRPEGSVSTLKIQRTERGDSAVYLCASSLAGGNTDTQYFGPGTRLTVL.

This chain connects TRBV6-1 to TRBJ1-5; a weak D match, TRBD1 (6 bases). Trimming removed 8 bases from V and 5 bases from J, with 13 bases in between. Germline-derived CDR1 and CDR2 are MNHNS and SASEGT. This CDR3 has 13 amino acids. CDR3 bases: TGTGCCAGCGGCGGTGACAGGTATCAGCCCCAGCATTTT. Translated, it gives CASGGDRYQPQHF.

The CDR3 region is CATSRETGSSYEQYF. CDR3 sequence (DNA): TGTGCCACCAGCAGAGAAACAGGGAGCTCCTACGAGCAGTACTTC. The rearrangement uses TRBV15 and TRBJ2-7, with D perhaps TRBD1 (6 bases). Trimming pared 0 bases from V and 0 bases from J, leaving 9 bases between. The germline CDR1 and CDR2 sequences are LNHNV and YYDKDF (reference sequence). The CDR3 loop spans 15 amino acids. Supplemented by reference TRBV15 and TRBJ2-7, the full variable domain reads DAMVIQNPRYQVTQFGKPVTLSCSQTLNHNVMYWYQQKSSQAPKLLFHYYDKDFNNEADTPDNFQSRRPNTSFCFLDIRSPGLGDTAMYLCATSRETGSSYEQYFGPGTRLTVT.

V gene TRBV6-2 or TRBV6-3 combines with J gene TRBJ1-2; 10 positions match TRBD1. V gave up 4 bases and J gave up 3 bases; unmatched junction bases: 8. The CDR3 spans 16 residues. Germline CDR1 reads MNHEY; CDR2 reads SVGEGT. The CDR3 reads CASSSTRDRGHYGYTF. For the CDR3, the DNA is TGTGCCAGCAGTTCAACCCGGGACAGGGGACACTATGGCTACACCTTC.

To note about this clone: Within the sample, other DNA sequences also encode this same CDR3. DNA of the CDR3: TGTGCCAGCAGTTTAAGATACGAGCAGTACTTC. It encodes CASSLRYEQYF. The V call is TRBV28, the J call TRBJ2-7; unclear D gene. The CDR3 sequence is 11 residues long. Germline CDR1 and CDR2: MDHEN and SYDVKM. Trimming stripped 2 bases from V and 4 bases from J, with 3 bases between.

This chain connects TRBV7-2 to TRBJ2-5; tentative D call: TRBD1 (5 bases). V lost 1 base and J 5 bases, leaving 11 bases between the germline ends. The germline gives CDR1 SGHTA, CDR2 FQGNSA. This CDR3 region has 14 residues. CDR3 sequence (DNA): TGTGCCAGCAGCTTAGTGTCAGGGTGGGAGACCCAGTACTTC. Its translation is CASSLVSGWETQYF.

The CDR3 bases are TGTGCCAGCAATCCTAGCGGGGTTTTAGCCAAAAACATTCAGTACTTC. Protein sequence: CASNPSGVLAKNIQYF. The rearrangement links TRBV28 to TRBJ2-4, with 9 nucleotides matching TRBD2. V lost 7 bases, J lost 0 bases, and 7 bases stayed unmatched. The CDR3 runs to 16 residues. Germline V gives CDR1 MDHEN, CDR2 SYDVKM.

The chain uses TRBV7-2 and TRBJ2-1; a weak D match, TRBD2 (5 bases). Germline assignment: CDR1 SGHTA and CDR2 FQGNSA. Trimming shortened V by 3 bases and J by 9 bases, and 12 bases separated the two germline ends. CDR3 length: 13 amino acids. For the CDR3, the DNA is TGTGCCAGCAGCTTCGCGGAGCGGTCTGAGCAGTTCTTC. This encodes CASSFAERSEQFF.

The chain recombines TRBV9 with TRBJ2-6; D might be TRBD2 (6 bases). The CDR3 length is 15 residues. V lost 0 bases, J lost 3 bases, and 7 bases lay in between. Germline CDR1 is SGDLS and CDR2 is YYNGEE. Here the CDR3 reads CASSVDGSGANVLTF. CDR3 coding DNA: TGTGCCAGCAGCGTAGACGGGAGTGGGGCCAACGTCCTGACTTTC.

The V gene is TRBV7-8, the J gene TRBJ1-1; maybe TRBD1 (6 bases). This CDR3 spans 16 amino acids. The germline V gene has CDR1 SGHVS and CDR2 FQNEAQ. V was pared by 2 bases and J by 5 bases, with 18 bases between. The CDR3 protein is CASSLPALTGPTEAFF. The DNA for the CDR3 is TGTGCCAGCAGCTTACCGGCTCTTACAGGGCCGACTGAAGCTTTCTTT. Together with reference TRBV7-8 and TRBJ1-1, the CDR3 gives the full variable domain: GAGVSQSPRYKVAKRGQDVALRCDPISGHVSLFWYQQALGQGPEFLTYFQNEAQLDKSGLPSDRFFAERPEGSVSTLKIQRTQQEDSAVYLCASSLPALTGPTEAFFGQGTRLTVV.

This sequence joins TRBV30 and TRBJ1-1, with D hard to call. This CDR3 contains 12 residues. The germline V gene encodes CDR1 GTSNPN and CDR2 SVGIG (reference sequence). Trimming removed 6 bases from V and 2 bases from J, with 10 bases in between. The CDR3 is CACTDINTEAFF. Here the CDR3 DNA reads TGTGCCTGTACAGACATTAACACTGAAGCTTTCTTT.

This chain links TRBV19 with TRBJ1-5; possible D gene TRBD1, 5 bases. There are 15 residues in the CDR3. Trimming stripped 5 bases from V and 9 bases from J, with 20 bases between. Looked up from germline, CDR1 is LNHDA and CDR2 is SQIVND (reference sequence). The CDR3 protein is CASSPTGTGNLPQHF. The CDR3 nucleotides read TGTGCCAGTAGTCCAACCGGGACCGGGAATTTGCCCCAGCATTTT.

The chain joins TRBV18 to TRBJ2-1; 11 nucleotides align to TRBD2. J was trimmed by 7 bases and V by 3 bases; bases with no gene match: 5. The CDR3 is 15 residues long. The germline V gene encodes CDR1 KGHSH and CDR2 LQKENI. CDR3 DNA: TGTGCCAGCTCACCCGTAGCGGGAGGGCGAAATGAGCAGTTCTTC. Amino acids: CASSPVAGGRNEQFF. Together with reference TRBV18 and TRBJ2-1, the CDR3 gives the full variable domain: NAGVMQNPRHLVRRRGQEARLRCSPMKGHSHVYWYRQLPEEGLKFMVYLQKENIIDESGMPKERFSAEFPKEGPSILRIQQVVRGDSAAYFCASSPVAGGRNEQFFGPGTRLTVL.

The chain has TRBV28 and TRBJ2-7, with 8 bases identical to TRBD2. Germline V gene sequence: CDR1 MDHEN, CDR2 SYDVKM. V trimming: 6 bases; J trimming: 7 bases; junction bases outside the gene matches: 14. The CDR3 contains 15 residues. Here the CDR3 DNA reads TGTGCCAGCAGAGCCCCGCTCGGCGGGGGGCAGGAGCAGTACTTC. This gives the protein CASRAPLGGGQEQYF.

J is TRBJ1-5 and V is TRBV7-9; 7 positions match TRBD1. Germline V CDR1 and CDR2: SEHNR, FQNEAQ (reference sequence). The CDR3 loop spans 15 amino acids. Germline trimming cut 4 bases from V and 0 bases from J; bases unmatched to any gene: 3. CDR3 residues: CASSSGQNSNQPQHF. Here the CDR3 DNA reads TGTGCCAGCAGCTCGGGACAGAATAGCAATCAGCCCCAGCATTTT.